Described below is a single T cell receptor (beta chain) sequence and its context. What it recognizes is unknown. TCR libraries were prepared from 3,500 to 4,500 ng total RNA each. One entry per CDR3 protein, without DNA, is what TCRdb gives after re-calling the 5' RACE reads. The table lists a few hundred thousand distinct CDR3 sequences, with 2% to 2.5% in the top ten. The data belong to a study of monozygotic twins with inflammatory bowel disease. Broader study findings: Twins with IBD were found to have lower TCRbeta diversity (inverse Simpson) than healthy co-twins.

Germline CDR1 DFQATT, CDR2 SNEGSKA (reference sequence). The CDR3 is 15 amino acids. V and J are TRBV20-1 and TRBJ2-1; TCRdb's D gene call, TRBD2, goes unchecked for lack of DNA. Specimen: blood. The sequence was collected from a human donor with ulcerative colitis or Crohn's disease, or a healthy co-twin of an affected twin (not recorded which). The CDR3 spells CSGSVAGLSYNEQFF.